The 27 T cell receptor beta chains below were found in one sample sequenced in a study of blood T cell repertoires in COVID-19. Here immunoSEQ multiplex PCR was the method, and the copy in TCRdb shows in-frame clones only, minus some. The sample has around 150,000 clones, roughly 90% seen once; the top ten hold approximately 4.8%. Sequencing was carried out using peripheral blood. These receptor sequences come from a man aged 30-40 years with COVID-19, enrolled during active disease.

V and J are TRBV28 and TRBJ2-5; 7 positions match TRBD1. Germline CDR1 and CDR2: MDHEN and SYDVKM. V was pared by 3 bases and J by 5 bases, with 9 bases of the junction left unmatched. The length of the CDR3 is 15 residues. The CDR3 reads CASSFYPTGRETQYF. For the CDR3, the DNA is TGTGCCAGCAGTTTTTACCCGACAGGGCGCGAGACCCAGTACTTC.

The chain links TRBV11-3 to TRBJ1-4; the D gene is possibly TRBD1 (6 bases). The CDR3 has 18 residues. V lost 5 bases to trimming and J lost 8 bases, with 27 bases between them. CDR1 SGHNT and CDR2 YENEEA come from the germline V gene. CDR3 sequence: CASSHKERTVRTWEKLFF. The CDR3 DNA follows: TGTGCCAGCAGCCATAAGGAGAGGACAGTCCGGACATGGGAAAAACTGTTTTTT.

This chain joins TRBV24-1 and TRBJ1-2; D unclear. Germline-derived CDR1 and CDR2 are KGHDR and SFDVKD. V lost 3 bases to trimming and J lost 0 bases, with 16 bases between them. The CDR3 length is 17 residues. The CDR3 DNA sequence: TGTGCCACCAGTGATGGAGGCAGTTATACCCCTAACTATGGCTACACCTTC. Protein: CATSDGGSYTPNYGYTF.

V is TRBV7-2 and J is TRBJ2-7; 7 positions agree with TRBD1. V was pared by 4 bases and J by 2 bases, with 8 bases of the junction left unmatched. The V gene's germline CDR1 is SGHTA and CDR2 FQGNSA. The CDR3 consists of 15 residues. In DNA form, the CDR3 reads TGTGCCAGCAGCTCGCATACAGGGGACCCCTACGAGCAGTACTTC. Translating it yields CASSSHTGDPYEQYF. The whole variable domain, filled in from reference TRBV7-2 and TRBJ2-7, reads GAGVSQSPSNKVTEKGKDVELRCDPISGHTALYWYRQSLGQGLEFLIYFQGNSAPDKSGLPSDRFSAERTGGSVSTLTIQRTQQEDSAVYLCASSSHTGDPYEQYFGPGTRLTVT.

The chain is built from TRBV18 and TRBJ2-1, with 11 bases that match TRBD1. V was clipped by 3 bases and J by 7 bases; unmatched bases: 5. This CDR3 spans 15 amino acids. The germline gives CDR1 KGHSH, CDR2 LQKENI. The DNA of the CDR3 is TGTGCCAGCTCACCGTTCGGGACAGGGGGGAATGAGCAGTTCTTC. Amino acids: CASSPFGTGGNEQFF.

The chain recombines TRBV28 with TRBJ1-2; 7 bases agree with TRBD1. V trimming: 1 base; J trimming: 8 bases; junction bases outside the gene matches: 13. The CDR3 contains 16 residues. Germline CDR1 MDHEN, CDR2 SYDVKM. The CDR3 DNA is TGTGCCAGCAGTTTATTCAGGAGAGGGGGCGCGAGAGGCTACACCTTC. Protein: CASSLFRRGGARGYTF.

This chain joins TRBV2 and TRBJ2-7; D may be TRBD1 (6 bases). V was cut by 7 bases and J by 1 base, with 14 bases left in between. Germline CDR1 SNHLY, CDR2 FYNNEI. The CDR3 is 14 amino acids. The chain's CDR3 is CASILRDTSYEQYF. The CDR3 coding sequence is TGTGCCAGCATCCTGAGGGACACTTCCTACGAGCAGTACTTC.

The rearrangement joins TRBV3-1 (or the pseudogene TRBV3-2) to TRBJ1-2; weak D call: TRBD1 (5 bases). CDR3 length: 14 amino acids. The V end lost 6 bases, the J end lost 5 bases, and 16 bases lay between the germline ends. Germline-derived CDR1 and CDR2 are LGHDT and YNNKEL (reference sequence). The CDR3 nucleotides read TGTGCCAGCAGTAATAGGGGATTTGCGTATGGCTACACCTTC. This gives the protein CASSNRGFAYGYTF.

The chain combines TRBV11-2 with TRBJ2-1, with D perhaps matching TRBD2 (6 bases). From germline, CDR1 is SGHAT and CDR2 FQNNGV. This CDR3 has 16 amino acids. V lost 5 bases, J lost 4 bases, and 18 bases lay in between. Here the CDR3 reads CASSPLEGQRYNEQFF. The CDR3 region has the DNA TGTGCCAGCAGCCCCTTGGAGGGGCAACGATACAATGAGCAGTTCTTC.

The chain couples TRBV5-1 to TRBJ1-2; maybe TRBD1 (6 bases). Germline lookup yields CDR1 SGHRS and CDR2 YFSETQ. The length of the CDR3 is 14 residues. V was pared by 0 bases and J by 6 bases, with 12 bases between. CDR3 in amino acids: CASSLDAGGDGYTF. The CDR3 DNA reads TGCGCCAGCAGCTTGGATGCGGGGGGCGATGGCTACACCTTC. Filled out from reference TRBV5-1 and TRBJ1-2, the complete variable domain reads KAGVTQTPRYLIKTRGQQVTLSCSPISGHRSVSWYQQTPGQGLQFLFEYFSETQRNKGNFPGRFSGRQFSNSRSEMNVSTLELGDSALYLCASSLDAGGDGYTFGSGTRLTVV.

The chain links TRBV3-1 (or the pseudogene TRBV3-2) to TRBJ1-2, with D maybe TRBD1 (5 bases). CDR1 is LGHDT and CDR2 is YNNKEL in the germline V gene (reference sequence). This CDR3 is 12 amino acids long. The V and J ends lost 0 bases and 11 bases respectively, with 10 bases between them. The CDR3 loop reads CASSQEPGTYTF. CDR3 nucleotides: TGTGCCAGCAGCCAAGAACCAGGGACTTACACCTTC.

The CDR3 loop reads CASSSPSGEGGYTF. The CDR3 DNA is TGTGCCAGCAGCTCCCCATCGGGAGAGGGGGGCTACACCTTC. The chain couples TRBV7-3 to TRBJ1-2, with D tentatively TRBD1 (5 bases). Looked up from germline, CDR1 is SGHTA and CDR2 is FQGTGA. V shed 4 bases and J shed 8 bases, with 17 bases lying between them. CDR3 length: 14 residues. The variable domain in full, with the rest retrieved from reference TRBV7-3 and TRBJ1-2, is GAGVSQTPSNKVTEKGKYVELRCDPISGHTALYWYRQSLGQGPEFLIYFQGTGAADDSGLPNDRFFAVRPEGSVSTLKIQRTERGDSAVYLCASSSPSGEGGYTFGSGTRLTVV.

This chain connects TRBV7-3 to TRBJ2-1; a weak D match, TRBD2 (6 bases). V lost 4 bases, J lost 2 bases, and 12 bases lay in between. This CDR3 contains 15 residues. Germline V lookup: CDR1 SGHTA, CDR2 FQGTGA. DNA of the CDR3: TGTGCCAGCAGCTCGCCGGGACTGCCCTACAATGAGCAGTTCTTC. Protein product: CASSSPGLPYNEQFF.

The chain uses TRBV12-5 and TRBJ2-1; 12 bases line up with TRBD2. Germline assignment: CDR1 LGHNT and CDR2 FRNRAP. There are 14 residues in the CDR3. Trimming cost V 5 bases and J 4 bases; bases outside gene matches: 0. This chain's CDR3 is CASGLAGGYNEQFF. In DNA form, the CDR3 reads TGTGCTAGTGGTCTAGCGGGAGGGTACAATGAGCAGTTCTTC.

The gene calls are TRBV2 and TRBJ2-7, with TRBD1 matching over 9 bases. The trim removed 10 bases at V and 3 bases at J, leaving 13 bases unmatched. CDR1 and CDR2 from the germline V gene are SNHLY and FYNNEI. The CDR3 is 15 residues long. CDR3 sequence reads: CANSIQGAELYEQYF. CDR3 sequence (DNA): TGTGCCAATTCAATACAGGGGGCAGAGCTCTACGAGCAGTACTTC.

The chain employs TRBV4-3 and TRBJ1-5; a possible D gene is TRBD1 (6 bases). The CDR3 contains 13 residues. Deletions cut 1 base from V and 7 bases from J, with 8 bases between. CDR1 is LGHNA and CDR2 is YSLEER in the germline V gene. CDR3 in amino acids: CASSQGTGQPQHF. The DNA for the CDR3 is TGCGCCAGCAGCCAAGGTACAGGGCAGCCCCAGCATTTT.

This clone came up once. The DNA for the CDR3 is TGCAGCGTTGAAACCCCTAGCGGGAGTTACGAGCAGTACTTC. Protein: CSVETPSGSYEQYF. This chain links TRBV29-1 with TRBJ2-7, with 10 bases identical to TRBD2. CDR1 SQVTM and CDR2 ANQGSEA come from the germline V gene. With 2 bases clipped from V and 4 bases from J, the junction kept 5 bases outside the gene matches. The CDR3 has 14 residues.

In the case of this clone: A much more abundant neighbour one base away suggests this may be a read error. J is TRBJ1-1 and V is TRBV3-1 (or the pseudogene TRBV3-2); D unresolved. The germline V and J ends were trimmed by 1 base and 3 bases, with 9 bases remaining between them. CDR3 length equals 14 residues. CDR1 and CDR2 (germline): LGHDT, YNNKEL (reference sequence). The CDR3 sequence is CASSQGWRDTEAFF. The CDR3 DNA is TGTGCCAGCAGCCAAGGATGGCGGGACACTGAAGCTTTCTTT.

The J gene is TRBJ2-1, the V gene TRBV19; 10 nucleotides match TRBD1. This CDR3 region has 16 residues. The germline gives CDR1 LNHDA, CDR2 SQIVND (reference sequence). With V trimmed by 7 bases and J by 5 bases, 11 bases remained unmatched. This chain's CDR3 is CASMASGTGVHNEQFF. CDR3 nucleotides: TGTGCCAGTATGGCTTCCGGGACAGGGGTCCACAATGAGCAGTTCTTC.

The J gene is TRBJ1-1, the V gene TRBV7-3, with D maybe TRBD1 (6 bases). The V end was cut by 1 base, the J end by 3 bases, with 12 bases between. This CDR3 spans 15 amino acids. In germline, CDR1 is SGHTA, CDR2 FQGTGA. The CDR3 DNA reads as TGTGCCAGCAGCTTAAATGGACAGAAATACACTGAAGCTTTCTTT. As protein: CASSLNGQKYTEAFF.

This chain joins TRBV9 and TRBJ1-1, with 9 positions matching TRBD1. The CDR3 covers 16 residues. Germline trimming cut 4 bases from V and 0 bases from J; bases unmatched to any gene: 7. Germline V gene sequence: CDR1 SGDLS, CDR2 YYNGEE. CDR3 nucleotide sequence: TGTGCCAGCAGCCCCTGGACAGGGGTCATGAACACTGAAGCTTTCTTT. Translating it yields CASSPWTGVMNTEAFF.

The genes are TRBV27 and TRBJ2-2; the D gene is possibly TRBD2 (6 bases). The germline CDR1 and CDR2 sequences are MNHEY and SMNVEV (reference sequence). The V end was cut by 3 bases, the J end by 8 bases, with 13 bases between. This CDR3 contains 14 residues. The CDR3 loop is CASSFGVGGGELFF. CDR3 sequence (DNA): TGTGCCAGCAGTTTCGGGGTTGGAGGGGGGGAGCTGTTTTTT.

V usage is TRBV24-1 and J usage is TRBJ2-1, with 8 bases matching TRBD1. CDR1 is KGHDR and CDR2 is SFDVKD in the germline V gene. V lost 4 bases to trimming and J lost 2 bases; unmatched junction nucleotides: 6. The CDR3 sequence is 16 residues long. The CDR3 region is CATSDSDREPYNEQFF. The CDR3, as DNA: TGTGCCACCAGTGACTCGGACAGGGAGCCCTACAATGAGCAGTTCTTC.

This rearrangement joins TRBV19 to TRBJ1-5, with D possibly being TRBD1 (6 bases). Per germline, CDR1 LNHDA and CDR2 SQIVND (reference sequence). V was pared by 3 bases and J by 3 bases, with 12 bases between. There are 15 residues in the CDR3. The CDR3 DNA is TGTGCCAGTAGTATCGGACAGATAATCAATCAGCCCCAGCATTTT. Its protein product is CASSIGQIINQPQHF.

This clone was seen a handful of times. The V and J genes are TRBV19 and TRBJ2-4; the D gene is possibly TRBD1 (6 bases). The CDR3 totals 15 residues. Germline V gives CDR1 LNHDA, CDR2 SQIVND (reference sequence). V shed 6 bases and J shed 4 bases, with 16 bases lying between them. The CDR3 bases are TGTGCCAGTAGCCTTCAGGGGTTTCTAAAAAACATTCAGTACTTC. This gives the protein CASSLQGFLKNIQYF.

The chain employs TRBV2 and TRBJ1-5; perhaps TRBD1 as D (6 bases). Germline CDR1 SNHLY, CDR2 FYNNEI. Trimming shortened V by 1 base and J by 7 bases, and 11 bases separated the two germline ends. The CDR3 totals 14 residues. CDR3: CASSEDRAVQPQHF. In DNA, the CDR3 is TGTGCCAGCAGTGAAGACAGGGCCGTCCAGCCCCAGCATTTT.

The J gene is TRBJ2-1, the V gene TRBV6-5; D gene ambiguous. The V end lost 4 bases, the J end lost 8 bases, and 9 bases lay between the germline ends. From germline, CDR1 is MNHEY and CDR2 SVGAGI. The length of the CDR3 is 12 residues. The CDR3, as DNA: TGTGCCAGCAGTTCCCTTGAGTATGAGCAGTTCTTC. Residues: CASSSLEYEQFF.